The present T cell receptor beta chain was sequenced within a study of cytomegalovirus exposure and HLA in healthy donors. Whole-study results and caveats: When a later analysis compared HLA-associated TCR beta chains with equally common others, the HLA-associated chains turned out to be more clonally expanded and to have lower generation probabilities.

Researchers ran the PCR with 60 Vbeta and 13 Jbeta primers. Profiled with immunoSEQ multiplex PCR; TCRdb holds only in-frame clones, not every one. Of fewer than 200,000 clones detected, approximately 74% appear once; the ten largest clones hold approximately 3%. At least ten counts were recorded for this clone. The target antigen is unknown. What was sequenced was PBMCs. The source of this sequence is a woman aged 30 to 39 in good health and CMV-seronegative.

CDR3 sequence reads: CASSGGVDTGELFF. As DNA, the CDR3 is TGTGCCAGCTCAGGCGGGGTGGACACCGGGGAGCTGTTTTTT. V is TRBV6-4 and J is TRBJ2-2; weak D call: TRBD2 (6 bases). CDR1 MRHNA and CDR2 SNTAGT come from the germline V gene. The CDR3 length is 14 residues. V gave up 8 bases and J gave up 3 bases, with 13 bases separating them.